The present T cell receptor beta chain was sequenced within a study of cytomegalovirus exposure and HLA in healthy donors. The ends were cut back, 0 bases at V and 1 base at J, with 10 bases in the middle. Germline V gives CDR1 SGHVS, CDR2 FQNEAQ. This CDR3 comprises 15 residues. Assay: immunoSEQ multiplex PCR; the TCRdb copy retains only in-frame clones and omits some. The sample yields 90,000 or so clones, 85% seen once. Sequenced input: PBMCs. This TCR was recovered from a young man in good health and CMV-seropositive. The chain uses TRBV7-8 and TRBJ2-7; D is unclear. This chain's CDR3 is CASSLAGSLSYEQYF. The CDR3 DNA sequence: TGTGCCAGCAGCTTAGCTGGCAGTTTATCCTACGAGCAGTACTTC.